This TCR beta chain came from a study of PD-1 blockade in classical Hodgkin lymphoma (dated by TCRdb to 2019 to 2021). General notes on the study: Nivolumab dosing was 3 mg/kg intravenously every 2 weeks, continuing until either disease progression or unacceptable toxicity. The study used CyTOF and TCR beta sequencing to define a peripheral blood immune signature of response to PD-1 blockade in classical Hodgkin lymphoma.

Study-wide conclusions, independent of this receptor: CD4+ but not CD8+ TCR diversity rose significantly by C4D1 (p=0.0027 vs p=0.16), most apparent in complete responders (p=0.02). Diversity was lower in patients who began nivolumab less than 1 year after ASCT, so these patients were left out of later analyses to avoid confounding by immune reconstitution. Only a single clinical trial cohort was studied, and what caused the repertoire differences, possibly disease activity or prior therapy, remained undefined. Baseline TCR diversity was reported to be lower in newly diagnosed patients than in healthy donors and to be lower still in relapsed/refractory patients. Trial patients achieving complete response had baseline diversity similar to newly diagnosed patients, whereas partial responders and progressors had significantly lower diversity.

The Qiagen DNeasy kit was used to extract genomic DNA from unsorted PBMCs and from the negatively selected CD4+ and CD8+ fractions. Amplification of TCR beta CDR3 regions was done by immunoSEQ multiplex PCR with primers that anneal to V and J segments. A synthetic immune receptor repertoire was used to minimize amplification bias, and any remaining bias was removed computationally after sequencing. The authors processed their data as follows. Repertoire diversity was quantified as the Shannon entropy index using custom Python scripts. The unsorted, CD4+ and CD8+ repertoires were each analyzed separately, with the exception of combined analyses, where CD4+ and CD8+ sequences were merged in silico. A clone counted as expanded when the clone's frequency after treatment rose at least 2-fold relative to C1D1, and clones undetected at baseline were given a pseudocount of 0.5. Clones with 0 or 1 copy at C1D1 were classified as singleton clones, and clones with 2 or more copies were classified as non-singleton clones. Clones expanded in unsorted samples were labelled as CD4+, CD8+ or unknown by matching protein sequences in sorted samples from the same patient. Wilcoxon tests were applied to paired samples to test diversity changes from C1D1 to C4D1. TCRdb provides this immuneACCESS table in a form limited to in-frame rearrangements. Some clones are lacking; in checked studies, under half of them reflect an unresolved V gene, and why the rest are absent is not known. V and J calls and clone size are given by that table; D and trimming were obtained from the DNA. This sample holds roughly 46,000 clones; around four fifths were observed only once. The ten largest clonotypes hold roughly 12% of the sample.

Measured from the cysteine to the phenylalanine, the CDR3 is 12 residues long. The kept DNA is CDR3 alone, 36 bases in frame from the first base. V and J are truncated by 0 bases and 10 bases respectively, leaving an intervening sequence of 10 bases. As encoded in the germline V gene, CDR1 is SGHDT while CDR2 is YYEEEE. Concerning this clone itself: Its antigen is unknown. Base quality data are lacking; no much larger clone is found one base away.

Sample time point, as interpreted from the label and publication: cycle 4 day 1 (C4D1), after less than 7 weeks of nivolumab. Every trial patient had relapsed following autologous stem cell transplantation, and prior brentuximab vedotin exposure was what differed among cohorts A, B and C. The trial cohort comprised 60 or so patients with relapsed/refractory classical Hodgkin lymphoma whose best overall responses were complete response, partial response or progressive disease. Trial patients were treated with single-agent nivolumab in the multi-cohort phase II CheckMate 205 trial. An independent review committee assessed best overall response using the 2007 International Working Group response criteria. Trial PBMCs were obtained immediately prior to nivolumab initiation (C1D1) and on therapy at cycle 2 day 1 and cycle 4 day 1. After peripheral blood was drawn into 8 mL Vacutainer Cell Preparation Tubes, PBMCs were isolated by centrifugation and then cryopreserved.

This sequence originates from a human donor with classical Hodgkin lymphoma. Recombination connected TRBV5-6 to TRBJ1-2; no D gene can be assigned with confidence. This specimen was peripheral blood mononuclear cells (PBMCs), taken before the fourth cycle of nivolumab. The CDR3 region has the sequence CASSLEVRFYTF. DNA sequence: TGTGCCAGCAGCTTGGAGGTACGGTTCTACACCTTC.